This passage covers 24 T cell receptor beta chains from one sample sequenced in a study of a mutant IDH1 vaccine in newly diagnosed glioma. The method was immunoSEQ multiplex PCR; TCRdb's version includes in-frame clones alone and lacks a portion of them. Among fewer than 45,000 clones listed, 80% to 95% were seen once. Time point described: baseline, week 1 (first vaccination visit). Treatment reported: pre-vaccination baseline after standard-of-care therapy. This material consisted of PBMCs, taken from a glioma patient treated with radiotherapy, temozolomide or both. Receptor source: a man aged 18 to 35 with glioma.

This rearrangement joins TRBV2 to TRBJ2-7, with D maybe TRBD2 (6 bases). V lost 7 bases, J lost 2 bases, and 12 bases lay in between. The CDR3 runs to 13 residues. Germline CDR1 and CDR2: SNHLY and FYNNEI. For the CDR3, the DNA is TGTGCCAGCACCACGGGGGAGCCCTACGAGCAGTACTTC. Its translation: CASTTGEPYEQYF.

This rearrangement joins TRBV7-9 to TRBJ2-3, with a tentative D call TRBD2 (6 bases). There are 15 residues in the CDR3. From germline, CDR1 is SEHNR and CDR2 FQNEAQ (reference sequence). The V end was cut by 5 bases, the J end by 4 bases, with 16 bases between. CDR3 in DNA: TGTGCCAGCAGCCCCCGACTAGTATCACCAGATACGCAGTATTTT. This translates into CASSPRLVSPDTQYF.

The genes are TRBV10-3 and TRBJ1-5; D is ambiguous. The V end lost 6 bases, the J end lost 2 bases, and 8 bases lay between the germline ends. Germline CDR1 and CDR2: ENHRY and SYGVKD. The CDR3 extends over 13 amino acids. DNA of the CDR3: TGTGCCATCAGGGCGATGGGCAATCAGCCCCAGCATTTT. It codes for CAIRAMGNQPQHF.

The chain uses TRBV27 and TRBJ2-1; no firm D call. With 5 bases removed from V and 7 bases from J, the gap between germline ends came to 15 bases. The CDR3 length is 14 residues. From germline, CDR1 is MNHEY and CDR2 SMNVEV (reference sequence). CDR3 bases: TGTGCCAGCAGTCCGGGCGCCCTGGGAAATGAGCAGTTCTTC. Residues: CASSPGALGNEQFF.

This chain joins TRBV6-6 and TRBJ2-7; 16 bases agree with TRBD2. The CDR3 is made up of 15 amino acids. Germline V gene sequence: CDR1 MNHNY, CDR2 SVGAGI (reference sequence). V lost 5 bases and J lost 4; bases outside the gene matches: 2. CDR3 region: CASSQGLAGGYEQYF. DNA of the CDR3: TGTGCCAGCAGTCAGGGACTAGCGGGAGGGTACGAGCAGTACTTC.

The gene calls are TRBV5-1 and TRBJ1-5, with no clear D. CDR1 is SGHRS and CDR2 is YFSETQ in the germline V gene. The CDR3 covers 15 residues. V lost 2 bases and J 4 bases, leaving 13 bases between the germline ends. The CDR3 DNA reads TGCGCCAGCAGCTTAGAGGGAATGGGAAATCAGCCCCAGCATTTT. Its protein is CASSLEGMGNQPQHF.

This clone appeared once. As DNA, the CDR3 is TGTGCCAGCAAGGGACTAGGGCCTGGCTACACCTTC. Translated, it gives CASKGLGPGYTF. This chain uses TRBV2 with TRBJ1-2; possible D gene TRBD1, 5 bases. The germline V gene has CDR1 SNHLY and CDR2 FYNNEI. V was clipped by 7 bases and J by 7 bases, with 13 bases between them. The CDR3 is 12 residues long.

The rearrangement joins TRBV14 to TRBJ2-2; a weak D match, TRBD1 (5 bases). Trimming stripped 2 bases from V and 2 bases from J, with 9 bases between. The CDR3 sequence is 15 residues long. Germline V CDR1 and CDR2: SGHDN, FVKESK. CDR3 protein: CASSQRGGNTGELFF. The CDR3 DNA sequence: TGTGCCAGCAGCCAAAGGGGCGGAAACACCGGGGAGCTGTTTTTT.

The rearrangement joins TRBV7-3 to TRBJ2-3; 9 nucleotides align to TRBD2. The CDR3 covers 15 residues. V trimming: 5 bases; J trimming: 2 bases; junction bases outside the gene matches: 5. Germline V lookup: CDR1 SGHTA, CDR2 FQGTGA. The CDR3 DNA sequence: TGTGCCAGCAGCCGAGCGGGAGGCTCCACAGATACGCAGTATTTT. Protein product: CASSRAGGSTDTQYF.

This clone occurred a few times. The CDR3 region is CASRLGGLNTEAFF. The DNA of the CDR3 is TGTGCCAGCAGACTGGGGGGCCTGAACACTGAAGCTTTCTTT. The chain recombines TRBV27 with TRBJ1-1, with D possibly TRBD1 on 6 matching bases. The CDR3 extends over 14 amino acids. V lost 6 bases and J 0 bases, leaving 11 bases between the germline ends. Germline lookup yields CDR1 MNHEY and CDR2 SMNVEV (reference sequence).

CDR3 sequence (DNA): TGTGCCAGCAGTGGGGAGACAGGGGTAGGTCAGCCCCAGCATTTT. Its translation: CASSGETGVGQPQHF. The V call is TRBV2, the J call TRBJ1-5; 8 bases align to TRBD1. V was clipped by 4 bases and J by 6 bases; unmatched bases: 8. Germline assignment: CDR1 SNHLY and CDR2 FYNNEI. CDR3 length: 15 residues.

This clone was seen a single time. In DNA, the CDR3 is TGTGCCAGCTCTCCGGGACTAGCGGGAAGCTTTGGGACCTACGAGCAGTACTTC. Translating gives CASSPGLAGSFGTYEQYF. The chain carries TRBV21-1 and TRBJ2-7; the D call TRBD2 from the table was never checked on the DNA. TRBV21-1 is given as a pseudogene. This CDR3 comprises 18 residues.

This chain connects TRBV7-9 to TRBJ2-7; D perhaps matches TRBD2 (5 bases). Germline V gene lookup returns CDR1 SEHNR and CDR2 FQNEAQ (reference sequence). Trimming shortened V by 5 bases and J by 6 bases, and 11 bases separated the two germline ends. This CDR3 has 12 residues. CDR3 coding DNA: TGTGCCAGCAGCCTTACTAGTTCCGAGCAGTACTTC. This gives the protein CASSLTSSEQYF.

The chain combines TRBV9 with TRBJ2-7, with D unresolved. The CDR3 sequence is 14 residues long. Germline loops: CDR1 SGDLS, CDR2 YYNGEE. V dropped 4 bases and J dropped 0 bases, with 11 bases sitting between them. The CDR3 coding sequence is TGTGCCAGCAGCCCCCATGAGCCCTCCTACGAGCAGTACTTC. This codes for CASSPHEPSYEQYF.

The chain uses TRBV30 and TRBJ1-1; D gene uncertain. Germline CDR1 reads GTSNPN; CDR2 reads SVGIG (reference sequence). V gave up 2 bases and J gave up 7 bases, with 14 bases separating them. This CDR3 comprises 13 residues. The CDR3 bases are TGTGCCTGGAGTAACCGGGAAGGACTTGAAGCTTTCTTT. Translation gives CAWSNREGLEAFF.

This chain links TRBV6-5 with TRBJ1-5; a weak D match, TRBD1 (5 bases). The CDR3 contains 14 residues. Germline lookup yields CDR1 MNHEY and CDR2 SVGAGI. Trimming pared 6 bases from V and 5 bases from J, leaving 14 bases between. In DNA, the CDR3 is TGTGCCAGCAGGGCGGGACTCGCGGATCAGCCCCAGCATTTT. It yields the protein CASRAGLADQPQHF.

The genes are TRBV5-4 and TRBJ2-1; unclear D gene. CDR1 SGHNT and CDR2 YYREEE come from the germline V gene (reference sequence). The V end was cut by 0 bases, the J end by 7 bases, with 11 bases between. This CDR3 contains 14 residues. The CDR3 DNA sequence: TGTGCCAGCAGCTTGGTTGGCAAGAGGAATGAGCAGTTCTTC. This encodes CASSLVGKRNEQFF.

The CDR3 loop is CASSSTTASYNSPLHF. As DNA, the CDR3 is TGTGCCAGCAGCTCGACGACAGCATCCTATAATTCACCCCTCCACTTT. The chain carries TRBV7-2 and TRBJ1-6, with D tentatively TRBD1 (5 bases). This CDR3 has 16 amino acids. With 4 bases removed from V and 1 base from J, the gap between germline ends came to 11 bases. Germline V gives CDR1 SGHTA, CDR2 FQGNSA.

In this sample, this clone turned up once. The J gene is TRBJ1-5, the V gene TRBV19, with TRBD1 identical over 10 bases. The CDR3 spans 13 residues. Per the germline V gene, CDR1 is LNHDA and CDR2 is SQIVND (reference sequence). V shed 6 bases and J 4 bases; nucleotides not matched to a gene: 0. The CDR3 sequence: CASRGQGNQPQHF. Written as DNA, the CDR3 is TGTGCCAGTAGGGGACAGGGGAATCAGCCCCAGCATTTT.

J is TRBJ1-4 and V is TRBV14; D is unresolved. The V gene lost 2 bases and the J gene lost 10 bases, with 5 bases spanning the gap. Germline CDR1 SGHDN, CDR2 FVKESK. The CDR3 runs to 11 residues. CDR3 residues: CASSQHGKLFF. The CDR3 DNA follows: TGTGCCAGCAGCCAACACGGAAAACTGTTTTTT.

The rearrangement uses TRBV4-2 and TRBJ2-4, with 13 bases identical to TRBD2. Germline V gene lookup returns CDR1 LGHNA and CDR2 YNFKEQ. J lost 7 bases, V lost 3 bases, and 3 bases had no gene match. CDR3 size: 15 residues. Written as DNA, the CDR3 is TGTGCCAGCAGCCATGGGACTAGCGGGGATAACATTCAGTACTTC. Its translation is CASSHGTSGDNIQYF.

This chain links TRBV6-1 with TRBJ1-4, with 7 bases lining up with TRBD1. Germline V gene lookup returns CDR1 MNHNS and CDR2 SASEGT. The V and J ends lost 6 bases and 4 bases, in that order; junction bases with no gene match: 5. This CDR3 is built from 14 residues. CDR3: CASRTQGINEKLFF. The CDR3, as DNA: TGTGCCAGCAGGACACAGGGGATTAATGAAAAACTGTTTTTT.

In its sample, this clone ranks as medium-sized. CDR3 in amino acids: CASSLVEGRAQYF. The CDR3 nucleotides are TGTGCCAGCAGCTTAGTGGAAGGCCGGGCCCAGTACTTC. The chain links TRBV7-2 to TRBJ2-5; no reliable D call. V was clipped by 1 base and J by 9 bases, with 12 bases between them. Germline CDR1 and CDR2: SGHTA and FQGNSA. This CDR3 has 13 residues.

V gene TRBV7-9 combines with J gene TRBJ1-1; possible D gene TRBD1, 5 bases. This CDR3 comprises 16 residues. The V and J ends lost 5 bases and 0 bases respectively, with 16 bases between them. CDR1 and CDR2 (germline): SEHNR, FQNEAQ (reference sequence). The CDR3 DNA is TGTGCCAGCAGCACGAACTCGGGACCCTTGAACACTGAAGCTTTCTTT. It specifies CASSTNSGPLNTEAFF.